The clone carrying this T cell receptor beta chain has a handful of counts. Its antigen remains unidentified. This record comes from a study of T cells in narcolepsy. The study, taken as a whole, reports: Same-patient CSF and blood CD4+ T cell clonotypes included HCRT-specific and TRIB2-specific autoreactive ones.

The CDR3 extends over 16 amino acids. V lost 2 bases and J 2 bases, leaving 14 bases between the germline ends. Germline V lookup: CDR1 SGHDT, CDR2 YYEEEE. Some clones are missing from TCRdb's copy, which holds only in-frame ones; the method was immunoSEQ multiplex PCR. The table lists approximately 25,000 clones, approximately 62% of them singletons. Sequenced: memory (CD45RA-) CD4+ T cells from blood. The source of this sequence is a human donor in good health. The chain has TRBV5-6 and TRBJ1-3; D is ambiguous. The CDR3 loop is CASSLAAARTGNTIYF. The CDR3 DNA follows: TGTGCCAGCAGCTTAGCGGCAGCCCGGACTGGAAACACCATATATTTT.